Presented here are 13 T cell receptor beta chains from one specimen sequenced in a study of graft-versus-host responses after intestinal transplantation. Antigens of these TCRs are unknown. Data came from immunoSEQ multiplex PCR; TCRdb stores just in-frame clones and leaves some out. This repertoire shows 90,000 to 150,000 clones, approximately 95% found once; its top ten account for roughly 3.5%. The sample was unstimulated CD8+ T cells sorted from spleen or lymph node cells, taken before intestinal transplant. Source of these receptors: a human donor who received an intestinal transplant.

The V and J genes are TRBV30 and TRBJ1-1, with D possibly TRBD1 on 5 matching bases. This CDR3 is built from 14 residues. Germline values: CDR1 GTSNPN, CDR2 SVGIG (reference sequence). Trimming left V 5 bases short and J 1 base short, with 14 bases between. CDR3 in amino acids: CAWDLGQKNTEAFF. The CDR3 nucleotides read TGTGCCTGGGACCTGGGGCAGAAGAACACTGAAGCTTTCTTT.

This clone was seen once. V gene TRBV7-9 combines with J gene TRBJ2-2; D may be TRBD1 (5 bases). Per the germline V gene, CDR1 is SEHNR and CDR2 is FQNEAQ (reference sequence). The CDR3 loop spans 14 amino acids. The V gene lost 1 base and the J gene lost 6 bases, with 9 bases spanning the gap. CDR3 sequence: CASSLGQTSGELFF. The CDR3 bases are TGTGCCAGCAGCTTAGGACAGACCTCCGGGGAGCTGTTTTTT. The complete variable domain, with remaining parts taken from reference TRBV7-9 and TRBJ2-2, reads DTGVSQNPRHKITKRGQNVTFRCDPISEHNRLYWYRQTLGQGPEFLTYFQNEAQLEKSRLLSDRFSAERPKGSFSTLEIQRTEQGDSAMYLCASSLGQTSGELFFGEGSRLTVL.

The chain recombines TRBV9 with TRBJ2-1; 8 nucleotides agree with TRBD2. CDR1 and CDR2 (germline): SGDLS, YYNGEE. The CDR3 extends over 18 amino acids. V lost 0 bases, J lost 8 bases, and 16 bases stayed unmatched. The chain's CDR3 is CASSVDRSGRIRQDEQFF. In DNA, the CDR3 is TGTGCCAGCAGCGTAGATCGGAGCGGGAGAATTAGGCAGGATGAGCAGTTCTTC.

The CDR3 reads CASSDDPQGFTEAFF. DNA for the CDR3: TGTGCCAGCAGTGACGATCCCCAGGGGTTCACTGAAGCTTTCTTT. This rearrangement joins TRBV25-1 to TRBJ1-1; D possibly corresponds to TRBD1 (6 bases). V was trimmed by 3 bases and J by 4 bases, leaving 15 bases between them. The CDR3 runs 15 residues. Germline V CDR1 and CDR2: MGHDK, SYGVNS.

The rearrangement joins TRBV5-5 to TRBJ2-3, with unresolved D. Trimming cost V 0 bases and J 0 bases, with 5 bases left between them. The germline CDR1 and CDR2 sequences are SGHKS and YYEKEE (reference sequence). The CDR3 length is 14 residues. The CDR3 sequence: CASSLGSSTDTQYF. The CDR3 nucleotides read TGTGCCAGCAGCTTGGGGTCTAGCACAGATACGCAGTATTTT.

The V call is TRBV9, the J call TRBJ2-3, with TRBD2 as a possible D gene (7 bases). Per the germline V gene, CDR1 is SGDLS and CDR2 is YYNGEE. The CDR3 covers 14 residues. Trimming removed 7 bases at V and 0 bases at J, with 12 bases between. The CDR3 here is CASGGGGSTDTQYF. In DNA, the CDR3 is TGTGCCAGCGGGGGAGGGGGTAGCACAGATACGCAGTATTTT.

This chain uses TRBV7-3 with TRBJ2-2; TRBD1 matches at 7 bases. Germline V gene data show CDR1 as SGHTA and CDR2 as FQGTGA. J was trimmed by 4 bases and V by 8 bases; bases with no gene match: 7. The CDR3 covers 14 residues. CDR3 nucleotides: TGTGCCAGCGGGACGACAGGGACCACCGGGGAGCTGTTTTTT. Encoded protein: CASGTTGTTGELFF.

The chain carries TRBV4-1 and TRBJ1-5; D not resolved. The CDR3 runs to 15 residues. Trimming stripped 0 bases from V and 7 bases from J, with 13 bases between. CDR1 is MGHRA, CDR2 YSYEKL, per germline. In nucleotides, the CDR3 is TGCGCCAGCAGCCAAGATTTCGTGGCCGGACAGCCCCAGCATTTT. Translation gives CASSQDFVAGQPQHF.

V is TRBV28 and J is TRBJ2-7; 9 bases match TRBD1. Germline values: CDR1 MDHEN, CDR2 SYDVKM. CDR3 length: 13 amino acids. The V and J ends lost 8 bases and 2 bases, in that order; junction bases with no gene match: 4. Here the CDR3 DNA reads TGTGCCAGCGGCCGGACAGGGGCCTACGAGCAGTACTTC. Translated: CASGRTGAYEQYF.

The V gene is TRBV13, the J gene TRBJ2-7; TRBD2 matches 10 bases. The CDR3 covers 15 residues. Germline V CDR1 and CDR2: PRHDT, FYEKMQ (reference sequence). Trimming cost V 8 bases and J 3 bases; bases outside gene matches: 10. This CDR3 reads CASGRVASGSYEQYF. For the CDR3, the DNA is TGTGCCAGCGGCCGGGTTGCTAGCGGGAGCTACGAGCAGTACTTC.

This chain uses TRBV6-5 with TRBJ2-7; 7 bases line up with TRBD2. Germline CDR1 and CDR2: MNHEY and SVGAGI. The CDR3 is made up of 14 amino acids. V lost 5 bases and J lost 7; bases outside the gene matches: 11. CDR3 in DNA: TGTGCCAGCAGTCTTGGGGACTACCTTGAGGAGCAGTACTTC. Amino acid sequence: CASSLGDYLEEQYF.

The chain links TRBV5-1 to TRBJ2-1; tentatively, D is TRBD1 (6 bases). Germline values: CDR1 SGHRS, CDR2 YFSETQ. CDR3 length: 14 amino acids. Deletions cut 4 bases from V and 5 bases from J, with 13 bases between. For the CDR3, the DNA is TGCGCCAGCAGCCTTTACAGGGATCACAATGAGCAGTTCTTC. It translates to CASSLYRDHNEQFF.

V is TRBV10-2 and J is TRBJ2-1, with TRBD2 identical over 10 bases. This CDR3 has 17 amino acids. Germline trimming cut 9 bases from V and 3 bases from J; bases unmatched to any gene: 14. Germline assignment: CDR1 WSHSY and CDR2 SAAADI. The CDR3 spells CASSWSLAGEGYNEQFF. The CDR3 nucleotides read TGCGCCAGTTCCTGGAGTCTAGCGGGAGAAGGCTACAATGAGCAGTTCTTC.